Listed below are T cell receptor beta chains from one sample, sequenced in a study of lymphopenia after photon versus proton radiotherapy. The data were produced by immunoSEQ multiplex PCR, yet TCRdb's version contains in-frame clones alone and is incomplete. This table holds over 40,000 clones, 92% found once. This specimen consisted of peripheral blood, obtained from a patient treated with photon-based radiotherapy. The receptors here all came from a woman aged 40 to 50 with cholangiocarcinoma. Both conserved end residues are part of each CDR3. D genes are given only for firm matches. The size of a clone is reported for some rows only, either as once, few or many, or as a class for expanded clones.

abundance: -
v_gene: TRBV30
j_gene: TRBJ2-1
d_gene: TRBD2
CDR3aa: CAGQTSGRASSEQFF
CDR3nt: TGTGCCGGCCAAACTAGCGGGAGGGCCTCGAGTGAGCAGTTCTTC

abundance: -
v_gene: TRBV5-1
j_gene: TRBJ2-5
d_gene: -
CDR3aa: CASSLGRRADFQETQYF
CDR3nt: TGCGCCAGCAGCTTGGGGAGGCGAGCGGACTTCCAAGAGACCCAGTACTTC

abundance: once
v_gene: TRBV7-9
j_gene: TRBJ2-3
d_gene: TRBD2
CDR3aa: CASSPGLAGDTDTQYF
CDR3nt: TGTGCCAGCAGCCCCGGACTAGCGGGGGACACAGATACGCAGTATTTT

abundance: -
v_gene: TRBV9
j_gene: TRBJ2-7
d_gene: -
CDR3aa: CASSVRDSFRYEQYF
CDR3nt: TGTGCCAGCAGCGTCCGGGACTCCTTCCGCTACGAGCAGTACTTC

abundance: -
v_gene: TRBV4-2
j_gene: TRBJ1-6
d_gene: TRBD1
CDR3aa: CASSQGGPGTGGSPLHF
CDR3nt: TGTGCCAGCAGCCAGGGGGGTCCCGGGACAGGGGGTTCACCCCTCCACTTT

abundance: -
v_gene: TRBV12-5
j_gene: TRBJ1-1
d_gene: -
CDR3aa: CASGFYKTPRTRTEAFF
CDR3nt: TGTGCTAGTGGTTTTTACAAAACCCCTAGAACGAGGACTGAAGCTTTCTTT

abundance: -
v_gene: TRBV7-2
j_gene: TRBJ2-3
d_gene: -
CDR3aa: CASSFGGAGDTQYF
CDR3nt: TGTGCCAGCAGCTTTGGTGGGGCCGGAGATACGCAGTATTTT

abundance: -
v_gene: TRBV9
j_gene: TRBJ2-3
d_gene: -
CDR3aa: CASSVGQRSTDTQYF
CDR3nt: TGTGCCAGCAGCGTAGGACAGAGGAGCACAGATACGCAGTATTTT

abundance: -
v_gene: TRBV5-1
j_gene: TRBJ2-3
d_gene: TRBD2
CDR3aa: CASGALTSGDDTDTQYF
CDR3nt: TGCGCCAGCGGCGCCCTGACTAGCGGGGATGATACAGATACGCAGTATTTT

abundance: once
v_gene: TRBV5-1
j_gene: TRBJ2-3
d_gene: TRBD2
CDR3aa: CASSASGRISDTQYF
CDR3nt: TGCGCCAGCAGCGCCAGCGGGAGGATATCAGATACGCAGTATTTT

abundance: -
v_gene: TRBV7-2
j_gene: TRBJ2-1
d_gene: -
CDR3aa: CASSSYRDNEQFF
CDR3nt: TGTGCCAGCAGCTCCTACAGGGATAATGAGCAGTTCTTC

abundance: -
v_gene: TRBV7-2
j_gene: TRBJ1-2
d_gene: TRBD1
CDR3aa: CASSLNGPWDRANGYTF
CDR3nt: TGTGCCAGCAGCTTAAATGGGCCGTGGGACAGGGCGAATGGCTACACCTTC

abundance: once
v_gene: TRBV28
j_gene: TRBJ1-4
d_gene: TRBD1
CDR3aa: CASSFRGGDEKLFF
CDR3nt: TGTGCCAGCAGTTTTAGAGGGGGCGATGAAAAACTGTTTTTT

abundance: -
v_gene: TRBV19
j_gene: TRBJ2-7
d_gene: TRBD2
CDR3aa: CASSSGLAGAYEQYF
CDR3nt: TGTGCCAGTAGTTCAGGACTAGCGGGGGCCTACGAGCAGTACTTC

abundance: -
v_gene: TRBV11-3
j_gene: TRBJ2-2
d_gene: -
CDR3aa: CASSHQSTGRENTGELFF
CDR3nt: TGTGCCAGCAGCCATCAATCGACCGGGCGGGAGAACACCGGGGAGCTGTTTTTT

abundance: -
v_gene: TRBV5-1
j_gene: TRBJ1-2
d_gene: TRBD1
CDR3aa: CASSWGQTYTF
CDR3nt: TGCGCCAGCAGCTGGGGACAGACCTACACCTTC

abundance: -
v_gene: TRBV6-1
j_gene: TRBJ1-4
d_gene: -
CDR3aa: CASGGRADEKLFF
CDR3nt: TGTGCCAGCGGGGGTAGGGCGGATGAAAAACTGTTTTTT

abundance: few
v_gene: TRBV18
j_gene: TRBJ1-2
d_gene: -
CDR3aa: CASSPAEFDSGNYGYTF
CDR3nt: TGTGCCAGCTCACCCGCCGAGTTTGACAGCGGTAACTATGGCTACACCTTC

abundance: -
v_gene: TRBV28
j_gene: TRBJ1-3
d_gene: -
CDR3aa: CASSFYGAGNTIYF
CDR3nt: TGTGCCAGCAGTTTCTACGGGGCTGGAAACACCATATATTTT

abundance: -
v_gene: TRBV9
j_gene: TRBJ1-1
d_gene: -
CDR3aa: CASSVTSANTEAFF
CDR3nt: TGTGCCAGCAGCGTGACTTCGGCGAACACTGAAGCTTTCTTT

abundance: -
v_gene: TRBV29-1
j_gene: TRBJ1-2
d_gene: TRBD1
CDR3aa: CSGVTGGAGYGYTF
CDR3nt: TGCAGCGGGGTAACAGGGGGCGCGGGCTATGGCTACACCTTC

abundance: few
v_gene: TRBV10-3
j_gene: TRBJ1-2
d_gene: TRBD1
CDR3aa: CAISGNSGTAYGYTF
CDR3nt: TGTGCCATCAGTGGCAATTCCGGGACAGCCTATGGCTACACCTTC

abundance: -
v_gene: TRBV2
j_gene: TRBJ2-5
d_gene: TRBD1
CDR3aa: CASSRDSGGTGQETQYF
CDR3nt: TGTGCCAGCAGCAGAGATTCTGGCGGGACAGGCCAAGAGACCCAGTACTTC

abundance: -
v_gene: TRBV28
j_gene: TRBJ1-5
d_gene: -
CDR3aa: CASSPPGGRGNQPQHF
CDR3nt: TGTGCCAGCAGCCCCCCCGGCGGAAGGGGCAATCAGCCCCAGCATTTT

abundance: -
v_gene: TRBV7-9
j_gene: TRBJ2-7
d_gene: -
CDR3aa: CASSKDTYEQYF
CDR3nt: TGTGCCAGCAGCAAGGACACTTACGAGCAGTACTTC

abundance: -
v_gene: TRBV9
j_gene: TRBJ1-1
d_gene: -
CDR3aa: CASSATETPGPRPNTEAFF
CDR3nt: TGTGCCAGCAGCGCAACAGAAACGCCGGGCCCAAGACCGAACACTGAAGCTTTCTTT

abundance: -
v_gene: TRBV29-1
j_gene: TRBJ1-2
d_gene: -
CDR3aa: CSVLTGYGYTF
CDR3nt: TGCAGCGTCCTGACTGGGTATGGCTACACCTTC

abundance: -
v_gene: TRBV9
j_gene: TRBJ2-3
d_gene: -
CDR3aa: CASSPQGTDTQYF
CDR3nt: TGTGCCAGCAGCCCACAGGGCACAGATACGCAGTATTTT

abundance: -
v_gene: TRBV10-1
j_gene: TRBJ1-4
d_gene: -
CDR3aa: CASSGREGTNEKLFF
CDR3nt: TGCGCCAGCAGTGGTAGAGAGGGAACTAATGAAAAACTGTTTTTT

abundance: once
v_gene: TRBV25-1
j_gene: TRBJ1-2
d_gene: TRBD1
CDR3aa: CASSEYSGTGGDYTF
CDR3nt: TGTGCCAGCAGTGAATACTCCGGGACAGGGGGCGACTACACCTTC

abundance: -
v_gene: TRBV19
j_gene: TRBJ1-5
d_gene: -
CDR3aa: CASSIVVGFQPQHF
CDR3nt: TGTGCCAGTAGTATAGTTGTGGGGTTCCAGCCCCAGCATTTT

abundance: -
v_gene: TRBV18
j_gene: TRBJ2-7
d_gene: -
CDR3aa: CASARGSSSYEQYF
CDR3nt: TGTGCCAGCGCTCGTGGTTCCTCCTCCTACGAGCAGTACTTC

abundance: -
v_gene: TRBV15
j_gene: TRBJ2-1
d_gene: -
CDR3aa: CATSRDPASSEQFF
CDR3nt: TGTGCCACCAGCAGAGATCCCGCCAGTAGTGAGCAGTTCTTC

abundance: -
v_gene: TRBV12-5
j_gene: TRBJ2-3
d_gene: -
CDR3aa: CASGPGSVYRRLSDTQYF
CDR3nt: TGTGCTAGTGGTCCCGGGTCCGTGTACAGGAGGTTGTCAGATACGCAGTATTTT

abundance: -
v_gene: TRBV14
j_gene: TRBJ2-7
d_gene: TRBD1
CDR3aa: CASSQKRGDRVIYEQYF
CDR3nt: TGTGCCAGCAGCCAAAAAAGGGGGGACAGGGTGATCTACGAGCAGTACTTC

abundance: -
v_gene: TRBV6-1
j_gene: TRBJ1-1
d_gene: -
CDR3aa: CASSESFRQGNTEAFF
CDR3nt: TGTGCCAGCAGTGAAAGTTTCCGGCAGGGGAACACTGAAGCTTTCTTT

abundance: -
v_gene: TRBV13
j_gene: TRBJ1-1
d_gene: -
CDR3aa: CASSPGGIRNTEAFF
CDR3nt: TGTGCCAGCAGCCCGGGGGGTATCAGAAACACTGAAGCTTTCTTT

abundance: -
v_gene: TRBV18
j_gene: TRBJ1-2
d_gene: TRBD1
CDR3aa: CASSPDSTGNYGYTF
CDR3nt: TGTGCCAGCTCACCAGACTCGACAGGGAATTATGGCTACACCTTC